The subject of this entry is one T cell receptor (beta chain). Its target antigen remains unknown. This could be a read error, since a much larger clone is one nucleotide away. The record originates from a study of blood T cells in healthy people across ages (dated by TCRdb to the mid-2010s). As for the study more broadly: Template switching captured roughly one uniquely barcoded TCR beta cDNA molecule per two T cells in model experiments. Age-related changes in TCR beta repertoire diversity were measured in the study by deep sequencing normalized with unique cDNA molecular identifiers. The donors were divided into four age groups: young (average approximately 17 years), middle-aged (around 37), aged (about 60) and long-lived (roughly 88). To avoid experimental bias, donors of different ages were distributed randomly across sequencing lanes. Two additional independent replicas of 1 million unique cDNA reads from the same blood draw were analyzed for two donors (one aged 18 to 30 and one aged 80 or older). The investigation overall reported the following: Conclusive comparison of naive and antigen-experienced compartments was prevented by the profiling of bulk unsorted PBMCs. Donor CMV infection status was unknown, potentially confounding age-related changes in expanded clonotypes. As age increased, observed TCR beta diversity per million T cells dropped in a roughly linear way, and a significant reduction was already evident by age 40. Estimates of total diversity based on one million sequenced T cells were regarded as lower bounds and as underestimates. Compared with the aged group, the long-lived group had more naive CD4+ T cells, fewer expanded clones and increased TCR diversity, suggesting age selection. The percentage of naive T cells measured by flow cytometry correlated strongly with observed TCR beta diversity.

The library was prepared using 5' RACE. The run used an Illumina HiSeq 2500. A second PCR of roughly 7 to 11 cycles was run with a J-beta primer mix and a sample-barcoded 5' primer. Each TCR beta cDNA molecule received a unique molecular identifier from a template-switch 5' adaptor carrying 12 random nucleotides. Each sample yielded at least 2.5 million CDR3-containing paired-end reads. First-strand cDNA synthesis was performed from all RNA using the Mint cDNA synthesis kit, with priming by a TRBC-specific oligonucleotide. All cDNA was treated with uracil-DNA glycosylase and then went through a first 18-cycle PCR with the universal primers M1SS and BC2_uni_R. Regarding the original processing steps: Each sample was normalized by randomly selecting 1 million high-quality reads, each carrying a distinct molecular identifier. Instead of being binned into consensus sequences, reads that shared molecular identifiers were thrown out. MiTCR, set to a Q25 quality threshold and the strictest error-elimination algorithm, was used for CDR3 identification, clonotype clustering and error correction. A nonparametric unseen species model using Euler transformation provided a lower-bound estimate of total TCR beta diversity. TCRdb trimmed the raw reads at Q25, called clones with MiXCR and kept productive beta chains. Rows merge per CDR3 protein into single entries with the most common DNA and genes. These V and J calls rely on TCRdb rather than the paper's analysis. The sample table records 700,000 to 850,000 distinct CDR3 sequences; under 40% of these occur just once. The leading ten clones occupy 10% to 15% of the sample.

The CDR3 covers 10 residues, taking in both the cysteine and the phenylalanine. CDR3 DNA is the only sequence kept; it has 30 bases, read in frame from the first base. At the junction V is shortened by 5 bases and J by 13 bases, with 12 bases in between. As encoded in the germline V gene, CDR1 is SQVTM while CDR2 is ANQGSEA. Donors were approximately 42 systemically healthy Caucasian individuals from Russia aged 6 to 90 years. Each donor gave 8 to 10 milliliters of peripheral blood, collected into EDTA-treated Vacutainer tubes. PBMCs were isolated by Ficoll-Paque density-gradient centrifugation, with at least 7 million obtained per sample. Trizol reagent was used to extract total RNA from the PBMCs, yielding at least 6 micrograms per sample. The percentages of naive CD45RAhigh/CD27high T cells were determined by flow cytometry on a PBMC aliquot from every donor.

The chain is made from TRBV29-1 and TRBJ2-1; the D gene is perhaps TRBD2, from 5 matching bases. This clonotype was sampled from a man aged 18 to 29 in good health. Material for sequencing was blood. The sequence in DNA is TGCAGCGTTTTTAGGGAGACCCAGTTCTTC. It specifies CSVFRETQFF.